This T cell receptor (beta chain) originates from a study of radiation and T cells in renal cell carcinoma. Study overall: Nephrectomy followed 15 Gy stereotactic body radiation by 4 weeks.

Trimming took 3 bases from V and 4 from J, leaving 13 bases between them. This CDR3 is 14 amino acids long. Germline CDR1 and CDR2: SQVTM and ANQGSEA. Sequenced by immunoSEQ multiplex PCR; TCRdb stores in-frame clones only, minus some. The sample holds roughly 130,000 clones, 75% to 85% seen once. The table lists this clone with a few counts. Its antigen is currently unknown. Study results and caveats: No pretreatment tumor biopsies were available for baseline clonotypes.

Noted time point: blood 2 weeks post-SBRT. Treatment described: 15 Gy SBRT to primary tumor, nephrectomy 4 weeks later. The sequence was collected from a woman aged 55 to 70 with renal cell carcinoma. This sample comprised blood, obtained from a patient whose treatment included radiotherapy and nephrectomy. This chain links TRBV29-1 with TRBJ1-3, with D perhaps matching TRBD1 (6 bases). In DNA form, the CDR3 reads TGCAGCGTTGATTTCGGGGGGCGAGGAAACACCATATATTTT. As protein: CSVDFGGRGNTIYF.